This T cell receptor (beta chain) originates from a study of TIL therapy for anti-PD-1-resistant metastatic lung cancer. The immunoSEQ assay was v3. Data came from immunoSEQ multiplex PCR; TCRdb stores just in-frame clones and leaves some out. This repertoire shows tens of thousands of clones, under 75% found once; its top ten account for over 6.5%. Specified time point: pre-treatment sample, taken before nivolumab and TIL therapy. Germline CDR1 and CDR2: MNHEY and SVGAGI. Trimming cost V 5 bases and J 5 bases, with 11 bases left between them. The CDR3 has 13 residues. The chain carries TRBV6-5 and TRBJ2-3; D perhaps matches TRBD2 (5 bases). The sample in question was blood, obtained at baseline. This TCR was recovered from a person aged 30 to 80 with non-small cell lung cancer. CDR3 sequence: CASSAGPGDTQYF. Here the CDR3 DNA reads TGTGCCAGCAGTGCGGGTCCGGGAGATACGCAGTATTTT.